The 19 T cell receptor beta chains presented below share a single source sample, sequenced in a study of a mutant IDH1 vaccine in newly diagnosed glioma. Their antigens are not known. Time point defined: week 35, safety follow-up. What each vaccine dose contained was 300 ug of mutant IDH1 20-mer peptide, accompanied by topical imiquimod. Profiled with immunoSEQ multiplex PCR; TCRdb holds only in-frame clones, not every one. Here the sample spans about 32,000 clones, around three quarters being singletons. Sequences were derived from PBMCs, sampled from a glioma patient whose treatment included an IDH1 peptide vaccine. These receptors were collected from a woman in her twenties or thirties with glioma. Some clones in this sample may be carry-over from other donors' samples.

The chain has TRBV28 and TRBJ1-5; no clear D gene. V shed 2 bases and J shed 4 bases, with 9 bases lying between them. Germline V gives CDR1 MDHEN, CDR2 SYDVKM. The CDR3 runs 14 residues. DNA of the CDR3: TGTGCCAGCAGTTTAGGAGAATGGAATCAGCCCCAGCATTTT. It yields the protein CASSLGEWNQPQHF.

The rearrangement uses TRBV29-1 and TRBJ2-7, with TRBD1 matching 7 bases. This CDR3 region has 13 residues. The germline V gene encodes CDR1 SQVTM and CDR2 ANQGSEA. Trimming cost V 5 bases and J 3 bases; bases outside gene matches: 7. The CDR3 here is CSVRQGVFYEQYF. CDR3 nucleotide sequence: TGCAGCGTTCGCCAGGGGGTATTCTACGAGCAGTACTTC.

The chain couples TRBV2 to TRBJ2-7; 10 bases match TRBD1. V was pared by 3 bases and J by 5 bases, with 4 bases of the junction left unmatched. The CDR3 is 14 amino acids. The germline gives CDR1 SNHLY, CDR2 FYNNEI. The CDR3 DNA is TGTGCCAGCAGTGAGGACAGGGGGTGGGACGAGCAGTACTTC. Translation: CASSEDRGWDEQYF.

The genes are TRBV9 and TRBJ2-7, with 9 bases matching TRBD2. This CDR3 region has 14 residues. Germline loops: CDR1 SGDLS, CDR2 YYNGEE. The junction had 6 bases not matched to a gene; V was cut back by 3 bases and J by 5 bases. In nucleotides, the CDR3 is TGTGCCAGCAGCGGCGGGGGGGTTCCCGACGAGCAGTACTTC. This sequence encodes CASSGGGVPDEQYF. Together with reference TRBV9 and TRBJ2-7, the CDR3 gives the full variable domain: DSGVTQTPKHLITATGQRVTLRCSPRSGDLSVYWYQQSLDQGLQFLIQYYNGEERAKGNILERFSAQQFPDLHSELNLSSLELGDSALYFCASSGGGVPDEQYFGPGTRLTVT.

The V gene is TRBV9, the J gene TRBJ2-7; TRBD2 agrees at 7 bases. The CDR3 sequence is 13 residues long. CDR1 is SGDLS, CDR2 YYNGEE, per germline. The ends lost 0 bases at V and 6 bases at J; junction bases unmatched: 3. This CDR3 reads CASSVVSGGEQYF. CDR3 coding DNA: TGTGCCAGCAGCGTAGTATCGGGGGGCGAGCAGTACTTC.

The genes are TRBV4-1 and TRBJ2-5; TRBD1 matches at 7 bases. The trim removed 2 bases at V and 4 bases at J, leaving 10 bases unmatched. This CDR3 comprises 16 residues. The germline gives CDR1 MGHRA, CDR2 YSYEKL. Here the CDR3 reads CASSQREGQVRETQYF. CDR3 sequence (DNA): TGCGCCAGCAGCCAACGGGAAGGACAGGTTCGAGAGACCCAGTACTTC.

This chain joins TRBV7-8 and TRBJ1-1, with a tentative D call TRBD1 (5 bases). The V gene lost 2 bases and the J gene lost 5 bases, with 9 bases spanning the gap. The CDR3 totals 13 residues. Germline CDR1 is SGHVS and CDR2 is FQNEAQ. The CDR3: CASSLRSGTEAFF. CDR3 bases: TGTGCCAGCAGCTTAAGATCAGGGACTGAAGCTTTCTTT. Combining the CDR3 with reference TRBV7-8 and TRBJ1-1 gives the whole variable domain GAGVSQSPRYKVAKRGQDVALRCDPISGHVSLFWYQQALGQGPEFLTYFQNEAQLDKSGLPSDRFFAERPEGSVSTLKIQRTQQEDSAVYLCASSLRSGTEAFFGQGTRLTVV.

This clone has only a few counts. V usage is TRBV10-2 and J usage is TRBJ1-5, with D perhaps matching TRBD1 (6 bases). Germline values: CDR1 WSHSY, CDR2 SAAADI. The V end was cut by 6 bases, the J end by 5 bases, with 14 bases between. The CDR3 spans 14 residues. CDR3 region: CASSYGGAHQPQHF. The CDR3 DNA sequence: TGCGCCAGCAGCTATGGGGGGGCTCATCAGCCCCAGCATTTT.

The chain recombines TRBV7-9 with TRBJ2-7; 8 bases line up with TRBD1. The CDR3 runs 15 residues. Germline-derived CDR1 and CDR2 are SEHNR and FQNEAQ (reference sequence). The J segment lost 3 bases and the V segment lost 5 bases, leaving 9 bases of the junction unmatched. The CDR3 nucleotides are TGTGCCAGCAGCCAGGCCGGACAGGGCCTCTACGAGCAGTACTTC. It encodes CASSQAGQGLYEQYF.

This sequence joins TRBV7-2 and TRBJ1-5; D remains unclear. The V end lost 3 bases, the J end lost 3 bases, and 12 bases lay between the germline ends. The CDR3 totals 15 residues. Germline loops: CDR1 SGHTA, CDR2 FQGNSA. CDR3 DNA: TGTGCCAGCAGCTTTGCCGGGAGAAACAATCAGCCCCAGCATTTT. Protein sequence: CASSFAGRNNQPQHF. Drawing the rest from reference TRBV7-2 and TRBJ1-5, the complete variable domain is GAGVSQSPSNKVTEKGKDVELRCDPISGHTALYWYRQSLGQGLEFLIYFQGNSAPDKSGLPSDRFSAERTGGSVSTLTIQRTQQEDSAVYLCASSFAGRNNQPQHFGDGTRLSIL.

The J gene is TRBJ2-3, the V gene TRBV19; TRBD2 matches at 14 bases. The CDR3 contains 16 residues. Unmatched junction bases numbered 9, after V lost 10 bases and J lost 3 bases. Germline values: CDR1 LNHDA, CDR2 SQIVND (reference sequence). The CDR3 bases are TGTGCCACCAAGACTAGCGGGAGGGCCCCGACAGATACGCAGTATTTT. It codes for CATKTSGRAPTDTQYF. Looking up the rest from reference TRBV19 and TRBJ2-3 gives the full variable domain: DGGITQSPKYLFRKEGQNVTLSCEQNLNHDAMYWYRQDPGQGLRLIYYSQIVNDFQKGDIAEGYSVSREKKESFPLTVTSAQKNPTAFYLCATKTSGRAPTDTQYFGPGTRLTVL.

J is TRBJ1-1 and V is TRBV10-3; tentative D call: TRBD1 (6 bases). Looked up from germline, CDR1 is ENHRY and CDR2 is SYGVKD. Between the trimmed V and J ends, which lost 6 bases and 2 bases, there was a span of 13 bases. This CDR3 region has 14 residues. CDR3 bases: TGTGCCATCAGGGCCGGGACACACAACACTGAAGCTTTCTTT. As protein: CAIRAGTHNTEAFF.

This clone was recorded only once. The chain employs TRBV5-6 and TRBJ2-1; tentatively, D is TRBD1 or TRBD2 (5 bases each). The CDR3 is 13 amino acids. The V end was cut by 4 bases, the J end by 7 bases, with 12 bases between. Germline CDR1 is SGHDT and CDR2 is YYEEEE. CDR3: CASSPGQGNEQFF. The DNA of the CDR3 is TGTGCCAGCAGCCCGGGGCAAGGGAATGAGCAGTTCTTC.

The rearrangement uses TRBV6-5 and TRBJ2-7; D is uncertain. Germline V gene lookup returns CDR1 MNHEY and CDR2 SVGAGI. This CDR3 has 13 amino acids. Trimming shortened V by 2 bases and J by 3 bases, and 8 bases separated the two germline ends. The CDR3 DNA follows: TGTGCCAGCAGTTACAGGGCTAGCTACGAGCAGTACTTC. This encodes CASSYRASYEQYF.

The chain combines TRBV7-2 with TRBJ2-3; TRBD2 might be the D (8 bases). V lost 4 bases and J lost 4, with 21 bases in between. There are 17 residues in the CDR3. Germline CDR1 reads SGHTA; CDR2 reads FQGNSA. CDR3 in DNA: TGTGCCAGCAGCTGGTGGGGGACAGCGGGGGTAGCAGATACGCAGTATTTT. It yields the protein CASSWWGTAGVADTQYF.

This chain links TRBV7-6 with TRBJ1-2; tentative D call: TRBD1 (5 bases). The germline gives CDR1 SGHVS, CDR2 FNYEAQ. Trimming removed 5 bases at V and 5 bases at J, with 15 bases between. The CDR3 has 14 residues. CDR3 amino acids: CASSPRERAYGYTF. In DNA, the CDR3 is TGTGCCAGCAGCCCCAGGGAGAGGGCTTATGGCTACACCTTC. Full variable domain (remainder filled in from reference TRBV7-6 and TRBJ1-2): GAGVSQSPRYKVTKRGQDVALRCDPISGHVSLYWYRQALGQGPEFLTYFNYEAQQDKSGLPNDRFSAERPEGSISTLTIQRTEQRDSAMYRCASSPRERAYGYTFGSGTRLTVV.

The V and J genes are TRBV18 and TRBJ2-7; 8 bases fit TRBD1. The length of the CDR3 is 15 residues. Trimming removed 6 bases from V and 5 bases from J; junction bases left unmatched: 12. In germline, CDR1 is KGHSH, CDR2 LQKENI. CDR3 nucleotides: TGTGCCAGCTCGGGGGACAGGTTCGGAGGGCACGAGCAGTACTTC. This translates into CASSGDRFGGHEQYF.

The chain is built from TRBV2 and TRBJ2-5, with D unclear. V lost 4 bases and J lost 7, with 13 bases in between. There are 13 residues in the CDR3. CDR1 is SNHLY and CDR2 is FYNNEI in the germline V gene. The CDR3 DNA is TGTGCCAGCAGTGGAAACTCCTTGGGGACCCAGTACTTC. Its translation is CASSGNSLGTQYF.

The rearrangement joins TRBV9 to TRBJ2-1, with a possible D match to TRBD2 (6 bases). CDR3 length: 13 amino acids. Trimming removed 0 bases at V and 9 bases at J, with 10 bases between. Germline lookup yields CDR1 SGDLS and CDR2 YYNGEE. CDR3 sequence (DNA): TGTGCCAGCAGCGTAGGTGGGGGAGGTGAGCAGTTCTTC. This encodes CASSVGGGGEQFF.